Listed here are 31 T cell receptor beta chains from one sample, sequenced in a study of shared clonotypes between healthy human individuals (dated by TCRdb to 2019 to 2021). Library preparation was by the immunoSEQ multiplex PCR assay. TCRdb limited this immuneACCESS table to in-frame rearrangements with V and J called. A share of clones is missing; checked studies link under half to unresolved V genes, and the rest is unexplained. For this sample the table gives millions of clones, of which 85% to 95% were detected only once. The ten largest make up more than 0.1% of the sample. The sample comprised naive CD4+ T cells sorted from blood. The cell subset or site label corresponds to: CD45RA+ positively selected. These receptors all come from a man between 18 and 29 years old in good health.

The chain is built from TRBV27 and TRBJ1-2, with TRBD1 matching 7 bases. CDR1 and CDR2 (germline): MNHEY, SMNVEV (reference sequence). V was clipped by 1 base and J by 5 bases; unmatched bases: 4. The CDR3 is 14 amino acids. Here the CDR3 reads CASSLLGTDYGYTF. The DNA of the CDR3 is TGTGCCAGCAGTTTATTAGGGACAGATTATGGCTACACCTTC.

The rearrangement uses TRBV6-5 and TRBJ2-7; 7 positions agree with TRBD1. The germline gives CDR1 MNHEY, CDR2 SVGAGI. The CDR3 runs 14 residues. J was trimmed by 3 bases and V by 2 bases; bases with no gene match: 4. CDR3 coding DNA: TGTGCCAGCAGTTACCAGGGGGAGAACTACGAGCAGTACTTC. This sequence encodes CASSYQGENYEQYF.

The chain couples TRBV18 to TRBJ2-1; 8 bases align to TRBD1. CDR1 is KGHSH, CDR2 LQKENI, per germline. The CDR3 contains 16 residues. The ends lost 4 bases at V and 7 bases at J; junction bases unmatched: 12. The CDR3 loop is CASSQPGETGGNEQFF. CDR3 nucleotide sequence: TGTGCCAGCTCACAACCGGGCGAAACAGGGGGGAATGAGCAGTTCTTC.

The chain couples TRBV7-2 to TRBJ2-7, with 9 bases fitting TRBD2. The germline gives CDR1 SGHTA, CDR2 FQGNSA. The V gene end was trimmed by 0 bases and the J gene end by 3 bases; junction bases not matched to a gene: 3. The CDR3 runs 15 residues. The CDR3 DNA reads as TGTGCCAGCAGCTTAGCCGAGCGGGGGGTCTACGAGCAGTACTTC. Amino acids: CASSLAERGVYEQYF.

The rearrangement links TRBV28 to TRBJ1-1; a weak D match, TRBD1 (5 bases). CDR1 is MDHEN and CDR2 is SYDVKM in the germline V gene. The CDR3 contains 13 residues. Trimming cost V 7 bases and J 6 bases, with 15 bases left between them. This CDR3 reads CASTRGRAPEAFF. CDR3 nucleotide sequence: TGTGCCAGCACCCGTGGCAGGGCGCCTGAAGCTTTCTTT.

This clone was recorded once. The V gene is TRBV6-1, the J gene TRBJ1-2; D remains ambiguous. CDR3 length: 15 residues. Deletions cut 0 bases from V and 8 bases from J, with 16 bases between. Germline loops: CDR1 MNHNS, CDR2 SASEGT. CDR3 protein: CASSEAGVPSGGYTF. DNA of the CDR3: TGTGCCAGCAGTGAAGCGGGAGTCCCGTCGGGGGGCTACACCTTC.

This chain joins TRBV2 and TRBJ1-1; 9 bases agree with TRBD1. Germline V CDR1 and CDR2: SNHLY, FYNNEI. The CDR3 contains 11 residues. J lost 10 bases, V lost 7 bases, and 4 bases had no gene match. The DNA for the CDR3 is TGTGCCAGCAACAGGGGGCCCGTAGCTTTCTTT. Protein: CASNRGPVAFF.

Worth noting for this clone: The same CDR3 can be traced to other DNA sequences in this sample. This chain joins TRBV7-9 and TRBJ1-6, with 10 positions matching TRBD1. Germline assignment: CDR1 SEHNR and CDR2 FQNEAQ (reference sequence). The CDR3 extends over 14 amino acids. Losses at the gene ends were 5 bases for V and 8 bases for J; bases not matched to a gene: 3. The CDR3 DNA sequence: TGTGCCAGCAGCCCCGGGACAGGGGATTCACCCCTCCACTTT. It translates to CASSPGTGDSPLHF.

The chain carries TRBV10-3 and TRBJ2-7; D perhaps matches TRBD1 (5 bases). V dropped 6 bases and J dropped 6 bases, with 15 bases sitting between them. The CDR3 totals 13 residues. Germline V gene sequence: CDR1 ENHRY, CDR2 SYGVKD. Written as DNA, the CDR3 is TGTGCCATCAGCCCGAGTGGGGCTTCCGAGCAGTACTTC. Its translation is CAISPSGASEQYF.

The chain carries TRBV18 and TRBJ1-2; D is ambiguous. The CDR3 is 14 residues long. Trimming pared 1 base from V and 3 bases from J, leaving 9 bases between. Germline V gives CDR1 KGHSH, CDR2 LQKENI. CDR3: CASSPRLEDYGYTF. CDR3 nucleotide sequence: TGTGCCAGCTCACCACGGTTGGAGGACTATGGCTACACCTTC.

This clone was seen once. The rearrangement uses TRBV7-2 and TRBJ2-1; tentatively, D is TRBD2 (6 bases). Trimming shortened V by 9 bases and J by 1 base, and 10 bases separated the two germline ends. Germline CDR1 SGHTA, CDR2 FQGNSA. The CDR3 loop spans 13 amino acids. CDR3: CASKGLSYNEQFF. The CDR3, as DNA: TGTGCCAGTAAGGGACTTTCCTACAATGAGCAGTTCTTC.

A few counts support this clone. This chain connects TRBV18 to TRBJ2-7; D uncertain. V was pared by 0 bases and J by 2 bases, with 8 bases between. Germline CDR1 and CDR2: KGHSH and LQKENI. The CDR3 sequence is 14 residues long. CDR3 nucleotides: TGTGCCAGCTCACCACCGGCGCGGACCTACGAGCAGTACTTC. Translated: CASSPPARTYEQYF.

This clone was counted a single time. The CDR3 nucleotides read TGTGCCAGCAGGAAGGCCGGCAGTCGGACAGATACGCAGTATTTT. It codes for CASRKAGSRTDTQYF. The rearrangement uses TRBV27 and TRBJ2-3; no definite D call. This CDR3 is built from 15 residues. Germline V gene sequence: CDR1 MNHEY, CDR2 SMNVEV (reference sequence). Trimming took off 6 bases at V and 3 bases at J, with 16 bases between the two ends.

This clone was seen only once. The rearrangement joins TRBV4-3 to TRBJ2-3; TRBD2 aligns across 7 bases. The CDR3 loop spans 16 amino acids. After removal of 1 base from V and 0 bases from J, the junction contained 4 bases not matched to a gene. Germline lookup yields CDR1 LGHNA and CDR2 YSLEER. The CDR3: CASSQALAASTDTQYF. The CDR3 region has the DNA TGCGCCAGCAGCCAAGCCCTAGCGGCAAGCACAGATACGCAGTATTTT.

This chain uses TRBV28 with TRBJ1-2, with 10 bases matching TRBD1. The CDR3 has 13 residues. V gave up 5 bases and J gave up 5 bases; unmatched junction bases: 2. Germline-derived CDR1 and CDR2 are MDHEN and SYDVKM. The CDR3 DNA follows: TGTGCCAGCAGTGGACAGGGGGGGTATGGCTACACCTTC. Translated: CASSGQGGYGYTF.

The V and J genes are TRBV6-5 and TRBJ1-3, with unresolved D. This CDR3 contains 12 residues. Trimming removed 8 bases at V and 4 bases at J, with 9 bases between. Looked up from germline, CDR1 is MNHEY and CDR2 is SVGAGI. This CDR3 reads CASAREGNTIYF. CDR3 coding DNA: TGTGCCAGCGCCCGGGAGGGAAACACCATATATTTT.

The rearrangement joins TRBV7-6 to TRBJ2-6; D is unclear. Trimming shortened V by 2 bases and J by 0 bases, and 14 bases separated the two germline ends. The CDR3 runs 18 residues. Germline CDR1 SGHVS, CDR2 FNYEAQ. In DNA, the CDR3 is TGTGCCAGCAGCTTACAAGCCAGTGATAGCTCTGGGGCCAACGTCCTGACTTTC. The encoded protein is CASSLQASDSSGANVLTF.

The chain recombines TRBV6-1 with TRBJ2-7; D unresolved. The CDR3 has 15 amino acids. V was trimmed by 6 bases and J by 2 bases, leaving 17 bases between them. Germline assignment: CDR1 MNHNS and CDR2 SASEGT. The CDR3 coding sequence is TGTGCCAGCAGAGCACTCTTCGTTCAGGCCTACGAGCAGTACTTC. Translating gives CASRALFVQAYEQYF.

This chain uses TRBV27 with TRBJ2-5; TRBD2 aligns across 9 bases. The germline V gene encodes CDR1 MNHEY and CDR2 SMNVEV (reference sequence). The CDR3 runs to 14 residues. V shed 6 bases and J 5 bases; nucleotides not matched to a gene: 7. CDR3 amino acids: CASRERGAWETQYF. CDR3 coding DNA: TGTGCCAGCAGGGAGCGGGGGGCATGGGAGACCCAGTACTTC.

The chain couples TRBV9 to TRBJ1-1, with unresolved D. Trimming took off 0 bases at V and 1 base at J, with 10 bases between the two ends. Germline CDR1 reads SGDLS; CDR2 reads YYNGEE. The CDR3 runs 15 residues. Here the CDR3 reads CASSVAWGGNTEAFF. In DNA, the CDR3 is TGTGCCAGCAGCGTAGCGTGGGGAGGGAACACTGAAGCTTTCTTT.

The genes are TRBV9 and TRBJ2-5; 16 positions agree with TRBD2. This CDR3 has 20 amino acids. The V gene's germline CDR1 is SGDLS and CDR2 YYNGEE. V shed 2 bases and J 1 base; nucleotides not matched to a gene: 11. DNA of the CDR3: TGTGCCAGCAGCGTCTCGATTGGGACTAGCGGGGGGGCCCGCCAAGAGACCCAGTACTTC. It is translated as CASSVSIGTSGGARQETQYF.

The rearrangement joins TRBV28 to TRBJ2-2; no firm D call. The CDR3 consists of 14 residues. V was trimmed by 6 bases and J by 6 bases, leaving 14 bases between them. Germline V lookup: CDR1 MDHEN, CDR2 SYDVKM. CDR3 in DNA: TGTGCCAGCAGCCCTATCCAGGTTTCCGGGGAGCTGTTTTTT. Amino acid sequence: CASSPIQVSGELFF.

This chain connects TRBV7-9 to TRBJ2-5, with a possible D match to TRBD1 (6 bases). CDR3 length: 15 amino acids. Germline CDR1 is SEHNR and CDR2 is FQNEAQ (reference sequence). Trimming pared 4 bases from V and 2 bases from J, leaving 14 bases between. The CDR3 spells CASSSKGTLQETQYF. DNA of the CDR3: TGTGCCAGCAGCTCCAAGGGGACACTGCAAGAGACCCAGTACTTC.

This chain joins TRBV5-1 and TRBJ2-3; 8 bases map to TRBD1. Germline CDR1 SGHRS, CDR2 YFSETQ. V dropped 5 bases and J dropped 2; count of bases not matched to a gene: 4. The CDR3 is made up of 14 amino acids. DNA for the CDR3: TGCGCCAGCAGTCGGACAGGGAACACAGATACGCAGTATTTT. Residues: CASSRTGNTDTQYF.

This chain uses TRBV29-1 with TRBJ2-3; 16 positions match TRBD2. CDR1 is SQVTM, CDR2 ANQGSEA, per germline. J gave up 2 bases and V 6 bases, and 11 bases lay outside the gene matches. The CDR3 is 18 residues long. The CDR3 DNA reads as TGCAGCGTGCAGGGACTAGCGGGGGGGCCCCAGTCCACAGATACGCAGTATTTT. Encoded protein: CSVQGLAGGPQSTDTQYF.

The chain uses TRBV10-3 and TRBJ1-1; D is uncertain. Trimming shortened V by 4 bases and J by 2 bases, and 14 bases separated the two germline ends. The length of the CDR3 is 15 residues. Germline values: CDR1 ENHRY, CDR2 SYGVKD. CDR3 sequence (DNA): TGTGCCATCAGTGGAACGCCGGGAGCAAACACTGAAGCTTTCTTT. This translates into CAISGTPGANTEAFF.

V usage is TRBV5-4 and J usage is TRBJ1-2, with D perhaps matching TRBD1 (6 bases). Per the germline V gene, CDR1 is SGHNT and CDR2 is YYREEE (reference sequence). Trimming stripped 4 bases from V and 3 bases from J, with 10 bases between. This CDR3 contains 13 residues. In nucleotides, the CDR3 is TGTGCCAGCAGCCTACAGGGAGACTATGGCTACACCTTC. Its translation: CASSLQGDYGYTF.

This chain uses TRBV10-1 with TRBJ2-1, with D tentatively TRBD1 (5 bases). Germline V CDR1 and CDR2: WNHNN, SYGVQD (reference sequence). Trimming removed 3 bases from V and 0 bases from J, with 12 bases in between. CDR3 length: 16 residues. The CDR3 nucleotides read TGCGCCAGCAGTGATGGGGCGGTCGCCTCCTACAATGAGCAGTTCTTC. Residues: CASSDGAVASYNEQFF.

V and J are TRBV4-1 and TRBJ1-3; weak D call: TRBD1 (6 bases). This CDR3 contains 16 residues. The germline V and J ends were trimmed by 1 base and 0 bases, with 10 bases remaining between them. Germline V lookup: CDR1 MGHRA, CDR2 YSYEKL. The CDR3: CASSQGAGDSGNTIYF. DNA for the CDR3: TGCGCCAGCAGCCAAGGCGCAGGGGACTCTGGAAACACCATATATTTT.

This clone has only a few counts. The CDR3 DNA reads TGCGCCAGCAGCTTCCGCGGGCCCGGTGGAGGCACTGAAGCTTTCTTT. Protein sequence: CASSFRGPGGGTEAFF. The chain carries TRBV5-1 and TRBJ1-1; D gene unclear. CDR3 length: 16 amino acids. The V gene's germline CDR1 is SGHRS and CDR2 YFSETQ. V was shortened by 2 bases and J by 4 bases, with 18 bases between the two germline ends. Based on the CDR3 plus reference TRBV5-1 and TRBJ1-1, the full variable domain is KAGVTQTPRYLIKTRGQQVTLSCSPISGHRSVSWYQQTPGQGLQFLFEYFSETQRNKGNFPGRFSGRQFSNSRSEMNVSTLELGDSALYLCASSFRGPGGGTEAFFGQGTRLTVV.

This clone was seen more than once but under ten times. The chain links TRBV9 to TRBJ2-3, with D tentatively TRBD1 (6 bases). Germline V gene sequence: CDR1 SGDLS, CDR2 YYNGEE. The length of the CDR3 is 15 residues. Trimming removed 3 bases at V and 0 bases at J, with 11 bases between. The CDR3 loop is CASSAGQRSTDTQYF. The CDR3, as DNA: TGTGCCAGCAGCGCCGGACAGAGAAGCACAGATACGCAGTATTTT.